A selection of T cell receptor beta chains follows, all from one sample in a study of cytomegalovirus exposure and HLA in healthy donors. The data were produced by immunoSEQ multiplex PCR, yet TCRdb's version contains in-frame clones alone and is incomplete. The sample lists around 70,000 clones, 78% occurring once. Material: PBMCs. The receptors were sampled from a woman in her thirties or forties in good health and CMV-seropositive. Each CDR3 is given without its conserved first and last residue. The order of the fields is CDR3 protein, J gene, V gene.

ASSVGVYNSPLH TRBJ1-6 TRBV2
ASSPDRDGQPQH TRBJ1-5 TRBV18
ASSYKDRVTEAF TRBJ1-1 TRBV6-5
ASIKDRATPNEQF TRBJ2-1 TRBV6-6
SSSPHRVGAGELF TRBJ2-2 TRBV7-9
ASSWTSDTGELF TRBJ2-2 TRBV5-1
ASSQDQGSTGELF TRBJ2-2 TRBV4-3
ASSKDIDGYT TRBJ1-2 TRBV9
ASRIVRDSYEQY TRBJ2-7 TRBV6-6
ASSLGRGGALGETQY TRBJ2-5 TRBV5-1
ASSIAVPGFQPQH TRBJ1-5 TRBV19
ASVQGAYNSPLH TRBJ1-6 TRBV6-5
ASSLIGVRAGDEQF TRBJ2-1 TRBV7-3
SVVRDSYNEQF TRBJ2-1 TRBV29-1
ASSTGQGVSPLH TRBJ1-6 TRBV5-4
ASTLQGGSYEQY - TRBV5-1
ASSMGRDTRYEQY TRBJ2-7 TRBV19
ASSQDGGYRPSETQY TRBJ2-5 TRBV4-2
SVEGGDRIYGYT TRBJ1-2 TRBV29-1
ATSGFYGYT TRBJ1-2 TRBV10-3
ASSLSGSYEQY TRBJ2-7 TRBV7-7
ASSPPRLAGVNTGELF TRBJ2-2 TRBV9
ASSQGNRANVLT TRBJ2-6 TRBV7-6
ATSRRQVSEQY TRBJ2-7 TRBV15
ATTPSGGYEQY - TRBV28
ASSLRTGVLGSPLH TRBJ1-6 TRBV27
ASSFGTGKAETQY TRBJ2-5 TRBV7-8
ASSSTGARTGANVLT TRBJ2-6 TRBV7-2
ASSSRDPMTGADTQY TRBJ2-3 TRBV28
ACSVDTNTEAF TRBJ1-1 TRBV7-9
ASRSGYEQY TRBJ2-7 TRBV19
ASSSDSAKGYT TRBJ1-2 TRBV11-2
SVQGGWDSTNYGYT TRBJ1-2 TRBV29-1
AWSVGLAGAAETQY TRBJ2-5 TRBV30
ANSRGARDTQY TRBJ2-3 TRBV2
ASSAGLMNTEAF TRBJ1-1 TRBV7-9
AVLWTGGSPLH TRBJ1-6 TRBV30
ASQAEGHQPQH TRBJ1-5 TRBV7-2
ASRPEAYNEQF TRBJ2-1 TRBV6-1
ASDVYTGELC TRBJ2-2 TRBV6-1
ASSLASGTGGGEQY TRBJ2-7 TRBV7-2
SAGGYEQY TRBJ2-7 TRBV20-1
ASSVEGWTGGPGEQF TRBJ2-1 TRBV9
ASSLGDQGLSYEQY TRBJ2-7 TRBV5-6
ASSLNLLVDTQY TRBJ2-3 TRBV4-2
ASSPGLAGRNNEQF TRBJ2-1 TRBV27
AWSVTVLGLAVNEQF TRBJ2-1 TRBV30
SVGDRGPSNEKLF TRBJ1-4 TRBV29-1
ASSPRGGMNTEAF TRBJ1-1 TRBV5-1
ATGPSGVEETQY TRBJ2-5 TRBV10-3
ASSEAGEEKLF TRBJ1-4 TRBV25-1
SVEVLTSTDTQY TRBJ2-3 TRBV29-1
ASSEGRETQY TRBJ2-5 TRBV6-1
ASSIAGQSSYEQY TRBJ2-7 TRBV19
ASSWFRDSTYNEQF TRBJ2-1 TRBV7-2
ASSQDGAALAKNIQY TRBJ2-4 TRBV4-3
ASSLTGGGSGELF TRBJ2-2 TRBV7-9
ASSLGDRGTNYEQY TRBJ2-7 TRBV23-1
ASAVSVGNTIY TRBJ1-3 TRBV27